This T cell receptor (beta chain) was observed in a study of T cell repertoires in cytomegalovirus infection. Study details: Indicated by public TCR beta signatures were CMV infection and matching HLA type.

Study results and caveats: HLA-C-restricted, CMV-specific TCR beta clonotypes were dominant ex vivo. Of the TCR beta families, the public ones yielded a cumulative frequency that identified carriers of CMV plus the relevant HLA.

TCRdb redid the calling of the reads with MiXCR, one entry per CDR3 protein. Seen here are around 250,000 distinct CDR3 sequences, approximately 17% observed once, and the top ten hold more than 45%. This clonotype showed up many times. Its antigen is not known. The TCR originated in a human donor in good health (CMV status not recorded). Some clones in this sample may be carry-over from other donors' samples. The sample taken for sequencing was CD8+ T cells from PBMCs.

CDR3 sequence reads: CASSPLGGPQHF. In nucleotides, the CDR3 is TGTGCCAGCAGCCCCCTAGGAGGGCCCCAGCATTTT. This chain joins TRBV7-6 and TRBJ1-5; D not resolved. Trimming pared 5 bases from V and 9 bases from J, leaving 11 bases between. Germline V lookup: CDR1 SGHVS, CDR2 FNYEAQ. This CDR3 has 12 amino acids.